The subject of this entry is one T cell receptor (beta chain). The entry originates in a study of blood T cell repertoires in COVID-19. Whole-study context: Acute-phase and convalescent COVID-19 samples originated in the United States, Italy and Spain. Sources were T cells, B-cell-depleted T cells, or PBMCs; the material itself was cDNA or gDNA.

Germline V gene sequence: CDR1 SGHAT, CDR2 FQNNGV. V shed 1 base and J shed 7 bases, with 13 bases lying between them. The CDR3 runs 14 residues. In the source study's methods: Amplification with reference gene primers provided the estimates of nucleated cell counts. The method was immunoSEQ multiplex PCR; TCRdb's version includes in-frame clones alone and lacks a portion of them. D and trimming were read from the DNA, whereas the V and J calls and clone size are those reported in that table. The sample has approximately 81,000 clones; around 82% are singletons. This receptor was identified in a human donor in a cohort sampled during active COVID-19. The chain couples TRBV11-2 to TRBJ1-1; D ambiguous. Sequencing input: peripheral blood. The CDR3 loop reads CASSLGTSAVEAFF. CDR3 nucleotide sequence: TGTGCCAGCAGCTTAGGGACTTCCGCGGTTGAAGCTTTCTTT. The full variable domain, with the rest looked up from reference TRBV11-2 and TRBJ1-1, is EAGVAQSPRYKIIEKRQSVAFWCNPISGHATLYWYQQILGQGPKLLIQFQNNGVVDDSQLPKDRFSAERLKGVDSTLKIQPAKLEDSAVYLCASSLGTSAVEAFFGQGTRLTVV.